This TCR beta chain was retrieved from a study of blood T cell repertoires in COVID-19. This clone was recorded once. The CDR3 runs 14 residues. V was trimmed by 2 bases and J by 0 bases, leaving 9 bases between them. Germline V gene data show CDR1 as GTSNPN and CDR2 as SVGIG (reference sequence). Measured with immunoSEQ multiplex PCR; TCRdb has only the in-frame clones, and not every one. The repertoire holds about 250,000 clones, with 70% to 90% as singletons. Sample: peripheral blood. The chain carries TRBV30 and TRBJ2-3; D gene unclear. The origin of this receptor is a man between 18 and 35 years old with active or convalescent COVID-19. The CDR3 is CAWSMSPSTDTQYF. The CDR3 bases are TGTGCCTGGAGTATGAGTCCTAGCACAGATACGCAGTATTTT.